This entry is about one T cell receptor (beta chain). Its antigen is still unknown. CDR1 SGHRS and CDR2 YFSETQ come from the germline V gene. Trimming removed 3 bases at V and 5 bases at J, with 9 bases between. CDR3 length: 12 residues. The data were taken from a study of cytomegalovirus exposure and HLA in healthy donors. About the research overall: An early data release held 80 million or so unique TCRs from HLA-typed donors. Study-wide results and caveats: The authors considered a cluster of highly shared sequence variants likely to be a sequencing artifact.

This PCR relied on a set of 60 Vbeta primers and 13 Jbeta primers. Here immunoSEQ multiplex PCR was the method, and the copy in TCRdb shows in-frame clones only, minus some. The sample lists 150,000 to 200,000 clones; roughly 77% were seen once. The gene calls are TRBV5-1 and TRBJ2-7; possibly TRBD1 for D (6 bases). The source of this sequence is a man aged 18 to 29 in good health and CMV-seropositive. Material: PBMCs. CDR3 bases: TGCGCCAGCAGCTCAAACAGGGACGAGCAGTACTTC. As protein: CASSSNRDEQYF.